The following is a TCR beta chain sequence with its context. Its antigen is still unknown. The source of the sample is a study of T cell responses to AZD1222 COVID-19 vaccine. Study-wide findings and caveats: Clonal diversity was possibly underestimated, and white British individuals and females predominated among donors.

CDR3 length equals 16 residues. CDR1 ENHRY and CDR2 SYGVKD come from the germline V gene. V was trimmed by 3 bases and J by 0 bases, leaving 12 bases between them. Sequencing used immunoSEQ multiplex PCR; TCRdb keeps in-frame clones, though not all of them. The repertoire holds about 100,000 clones, with 91% as singletons. The TCR was taken from an adult in good health. The sequencing used peripheral blood, collected on day 0 of AZD1222 vaccination. The chain has TRBV10-3 and TRBJ2-1; D unclear. The CDR3 sequence: CAISDRSSDSYNEQFF. CDR3 bases: TGTGCCATCAGTGATCGGAGCTCGGACTCCTACAATGAGCAGTTCTTC.